These 24 T cell receptor beta chains came from one sample sequenced in a study. Using its own MiXCR run on the RT-PCR reads, TCRdb lists one record per CDR3 protein. The sample yields approximately 6,500 distinct CDR3 sequences, roughly 92% seen once. Sequencing was performed on memory CD4+ T cells from blood. The receptors were sampled from a female donor in good health, serving as a healthy control.

As for this clonotype: This beta chain is a stray sequence in a library constructed for alpha chains; its clone size is not meaningful. This sequence joins TRBV24-1 and TRBJ2-3; TRBD2 matches 12 bases. The CDR3 runs 18 residues. Trimming removed 5 bases from V and 4 bases from J; junction bases left unmatched: 12. CDR1 is KGHDR, CDR2 SFDVKD, per germline. The chain's CDR3 is CATSGPATSGSRADTQYF. DNA of the CDR3: TGTGCCACCAGTGGACCCGCGACTAGCGGGAGCAGGGCAGATACGCAGTATTTT.

For this clonotype: This beta chain slipped into a library made for alpha chains as a stray read, so its size is not meaningful. The chain carries TRBV4-3 and TRBJ2-6; no clear D gene. Germline V gene sequence: CDR1 LGHNA, CDR2 YSLEER. Between the trimmed V and J ends, which lost 0 bases and 0 bases, there was a span of 9 bases. The length of the CDR3 is 17 residues. CDR3 region: CASSQEVLYSGANVLTF. The CDR3 DNA reads as TGCGCCAGCAGCCAAGAGGTACTGTACTCTGGGGCCAACGTCCTGACTTTC.

Worth noting for this clonotype: This beta chain lies outside the target of a library built for alpha chains; its clone size means little. The CDR3 here is CASSPIPGQGNYGYTF. The CDR3 bases are TGTGCCAGCAGCCCAATCCCGGGACAGGGGAACTATGGCTACACCTTC. The rearrangement joins TRBV5-6 to TRBJ1-2, with 10 bases lining up with TRBD1. The ends lost 4 bases at V and 2 bases at J; junction bases unmatched: 8. Germline CDR1 is SGHDT and CDR2 is YYEEEE. This CDR3 contains 16 residues.

About this clonotype: This beta chain is a stray read from a library made for alpha chains; its abundance is not meaningful. The chain couples TRBV14 to TRBJ1-6, with D possibly being TRBD1 (6 bases). V was cut by 4 bases and J by 7 bases, with 11 bases left in between. CDR1 and CDR2 (germline): SGHDN, FVKESK. The CDR3 has 14 amino acids. CDR3 DNA sequence: TGTGCCAGCAGCCGGGATCAGGGGAATTCACCCCTCCACTTT. It encodes CASSRDQGNSPLHF.

About this clonotype itself: One end of the junction is discordant with germline, which a read error may explain. A library prepared for alpha chains yielded this beta chain as an off-target read; its size is of little meaning. The chain employs TRBV10-3 and TRBJ2-4; tentatively, D is TRBD2 (6 bases). Germline lookup yields CDR1 ENHRY and CDR2 SYGVKD. The CDR3 loop spans 16 amino acids. The CDR3 loop is CASSESGSTGQNIQYF. For the CDR3, the DNA is TGTGCCAGCAGTGAGTCCGGGAGTACCGGCCAAAACATTCAGTACTTC.

On this clonotype itself: This beta chain lies outside the target of a library built for alpha chains; its clone size means little. This chain joins TRBV7-2 and TRBJ1-4, with D perhaps matching TRBD1 (5 bases). Germline V gene data show CDR1 as SGHTA and CDR2 as FQGNSA. The CDR3 is 14 residues long. Between the trimmed V and J ends, which lost 5 bases and 7 bases, there was a span of 14 bases. CDR3 residues: CASSVNQGAEKLFF. CDR3 DNA: TGTGCCAGCAGCGTTAACCAGGGCGCTGAAAAACTGTTTTTT.

Turning to this clonotype: This beta chain is a stray sequence in a library constructed for alpha chains; its clone size is not meaningful. The chain joins TRBV12-3 or TRBV12-4 to TRBJ1-1, with no clear D. CDR3 length: 15 amino acids. Trimming took 0 bases from V and 4 from J, leaving 12 bases between them. CDR3 sequence: CASSLADAMGTEAFF. CDR3 nucleotides: TGTGCCAGCAGTTTAGCGGACGCAATGGGCACTGAAGCTTTCTTT.

Concerning this clonotype itself: This beta chain lies outside the target of a library built for alpha chains; its clone size means little. This chain links TRBV29-1 with TRBJ1-1; 7 bases agree with TRBD1. Trimming took 6 bases from V and 5 from J; bases not matched to a gene: 15. Germline V gene data show CDR1 as SQVTM and CDR2 as ANQGSEA. The CDR3 covers 15 residues. CDR3 DNA sequence: TGCAGCGTCCGCTGGACCAGGGGGGCAGGAACTGAAGCTTTCTTT. Translating gives CSVRWTRGAGTEAFF.

Notes on this clonotype: Since it is a stray read in a library aimed at alpha chains, this beta chain has a size that is not meaningful. V and J are TRBV7-2 and TRBJ1-1; D unclear. The CDR3 is made up of 15 amino acids. The ends were cut back, 2 bases at V and 1 base at J, with 11 bases in the middle. CDR1 SGHTA and CDR2 FQGNSA come from the germline V gene. The DNA of the CDR3 is TGTGCCAGCAGCTTAAAGGTAGCTCGGAACACTGAAGCTTTCTTT. Translation: CASSLKVARNTEAFF.

In regard to this clonotype: Because the library targeted alpha chains, this beta chain is an off-target read whose size means little. The V gene is TRBV12-3 or TRBV12-4, the J gene TRBJ1-1, with D tentatively TRBD1 (5 bases). V was pared by 5 bases and J by 1 base, with 23 bases between. CDR3 length: 18 amino acids. The CDR3 reads CASSPQWGGTGTNTEAFF. CDR3 in DNA: TGTGCCAGCAGTCCCCAGTGGGGCGGAACTGGAACGAACACTGAAGCTTTCTTT.

This clonotype appeared a single time. This beta chain is a stray read from a library made for alpha chains; its abundance is not meaningful. The chain combines TRBV4-2 with TRBJ2-1, with a weak D call TRBD2 (6 bases). Germline lookup yields CDR1 LGHNA and CDR2 YNFKEQ. V was cut by 0 bases and J by 5 bases, with 17 bases left in between. This CDR3 has 17 residues. The CDR3 region is CASSQDHGSVGDNEQFF. CDR3 coding DNA: TGTGCCAGCAGCCAAGATCACGGGAGTGTGGGGGACAATGAGCAGTTCTTC.

Notes on this clonotype: The size of this beta chain means little, since it is a stray read in a library made for alpha chains. The CDR3 spells CASSLEVEDTQYF. The DNA of the CDR3 is TGCGCCAGCAGCTTGGAGGTAGAGGATACGCAGTATTTT. The chain recombines TRBV5-1 with TRBJ2-3; D remains unclear. The CDR3 sequence is 13 residues long. CDR1 SGHRS and CDR2 YFSETQ come from the germline V gene. The V and J ends lost 0 bases and 6 bases respectively, with 8 bases between them.

Of note for this clonotype: The library was designed around alpha chains, so this beta chain is a stray read whose abundance carries little weight. This sequence joins TRBV7-2 and TRBJ1-3, with D possibly matching TRBD1 (5 bases). The V gene lost 5 bases and the J gene lost 4 bases, with 18 bases spanning the gap. The germline V gene has CDR1 SGHTA and CDR2 FQGNSA. This CDR3 spans 16 amino acids. The CDR3 region is CASSARPGTLGNTIYF. In DNA form, the CDR3 reads TGTGCCAGCAGCGCCCGACCCGGGACGTTAGGAAACACCATATATTTT.

This clonotype was counted only a few times. Since the library was made to target alpha chains, this beta chain is a stray read and its abundance is not meaningful. CDR3 region: CASSSRRNQPQHF. CDR3 DNA: TGCGCCAGCAGCTCCAGGAGAAATCAGCCCCAGCATTTT. The chain joins TRBV4-3 to TRBJ1-5; D not certain. Trimming removed 5 bases from V and 4 bases from J, with 9 bases in between. The length of the CDR3 is 13 residues. Germline V gene sequence: CDR1 LGHNA, CDR2 YSLEER.

This clonotype was observed a few times. This beta chain is a stray read from a library made for alpha chains; its abundance is not meaningful. The genes are TRBV6-2 or TRBV6-3 and TRBJ1-6; the D gene is possibly TRBD1 (6 bases). There are 14 residues in the CDR3. V lost 8 bases to trimming and J lost 8 bases, with 16 bases between them. Germline CDR1 is MNHEY and CDR2 is SVGEGT. Here the CDR3 DNA reads TGTGCCAGCTGCCGGAGGACAGAGGATTCACCCCTCCACTTT. Translated: CASCRRTEDSPLHF.

Details on this clonotype: This beta chain came through as a stray read in a library set up for alpha chains, and its size says little. The chain is built from TRBV29-1 and TRBJ2-5; D tentatively reads TRBD1 or TRBD2 (5 bases each). The CDR3 is made up of 12 amino acids. Germline assignment: CDR1 SQVTM and CDR2 ANQGSEA. V shed 4 bases and J shed 2 bases, with 8 bases lying between them. The CDR3: CSVVEGQETQYF. The DNA of the CDR3 is TGCAGCGTTGTCGAGGGGCAAGAGACCCAGTACTTC.

Turning to this clonotype: Since the library was made to target alpha chains, this beta chain is a stray read and its abundance is not meaningful. The gene calls are TRBV20-1 and TRBJ1-2; maybe TRBD1 (5 bases). Trimming left V 4 bases short and J 5 bases short, with 11 bases between. The germline gives CDR1 DFQATT, CDR2 SNEGSKA (reference sequence). This CDR3 contains 12 residues. The CDR3 bases are TGCAGTGCTATGAAAGGGGAGTATGGCTACACCTTC. Residues: CSAMKGEYGYTF.

This clonotype was seen once. This beta chain is off target for a library built for alpha chains, so its abundance means little. The rearrangement links TRBV5-1 to TRBJ2-7, with D unclear. Germline CDR1 is SGHRS and CDR2 is YFSETQ. CDR3 length: 15 residues. V was clipped by 5 bases and J by 6 bases, with 21 bases between them. CDR3 DNA sequence: TGCGCCAGCAGGTCCCAACCAGATCCTCTGCCCGAGCAGTACTTC. This encodes CASRSQPDPLPEQYF.

On this clonotype itself: Since it is a stray read in a library aimed at alpha chains, this beta chain has a size that is not meaningful. The CDR3 DNA sequence: TGTGCCAGCAGGCTAACCGGGTTAAGTCAGCCCCAGCATTTT. As protein: CASRLTGLSQPQHF. The chain joins TRBV6-1 to TRBJ1-5; no definite D call. Trimming left V 6 bases short and J 6 bases short, with 15 bases between. The CDR3 has 14 amino acids. CDR1 is MNHNS, CDR2 SASEGT, per germline.

Regarding this clonotype: This beta chain appears as a stray read in a library generated for alpha chains; its size is not informative. The chain carries TRBV18 and TRBJ2-3; D remains ambiguous. This CDR3 is built from 13 residues. V lost 1 base and J 4 bases, leaving 6 bases between the germline ends. The germline V gene encodes CDR1 KGHSH and CDR2 LQKENI. CDR3 in amino acids: CASSPLDPDTQYF. For the CDR3, the DNA is TGTGCCAGCTCACCACTGGACCCAGATACGCAGTATTTT.

This clonotype was seen just once. This beta chain is an unintended read in a library built for alpha chains; its size means little. CDR3 coding DNA: TGTGCCAGCTACCGACAGGGAGACGGTGAGCAGTTCTTC. It is translated as CASYRQGDGEQFF. This rearrangement joins TRBV6-5 to TRBJ2-1, with 7 bases lining up with TRBD1. The V gene end was trimmed by 8 bases and the J gene end by 9 bases; junction bases not matched to a gene: 10. Germline CDR1 and CDR2: MNHEY and SVGAGI. The CDR3 extends over 13 amino acids.

In the case of this clonotype: Since the library was made to target alpha chains, this beta chain is a stray read and its abundance is not meaningful. The chain carries TRBV24-1 and TRBJ1-2, with unresolved D. Germline CDR1 reads KGHDR; CDR2 reads SFDVKD. V lost 1 base, J lost 4 bases, and 6 bases lay in between. This CDR3 contains 13 residues. The CDR3 DNA follows: TGTGCCACCAGTGATTTCGGGATCTATGGCTACACCTTC. It specifies CATSDFGIYGYTF.

Points on this clonotype: Within a library made for alpha chains, this beta chain is off target, and its count is uninformative. V and J are TRBV10-2 and TRBJ1-1; 8 bases match TRBD1. This CDR3 has 14 residues. V lost 6 bases to trimming and J lost 2 bases; unmatched junction nucleotides: 5. Germline lookup yields CDR1 WSHSY and CDR2 SAAADI. CDR3 sequence reads: CASRGQAENTEAFF. As DNA, the CDR3 is TGCGCCAGCAGGGGACAGGCAGAAAACACTGAAGCTTTCTTT.

As concerns this clonotype: For a library built for alpha chains, this beta chain is a stray read; little rests on its size. The chain couples TRBV20-1 to TRBJ2-6; unclear D gene. The CDR3 has 16 amino acids. Trimming removed 6 bases at V and 0 bases at J, with 15 bases between. Germline loops: CDR1 DFQATT, CDR2 SNEGSKA (reference sequence). The CDR3 here is CSAKLPLNSGANVLTF. CDR3 DNA sequence: TGCAGTGCCAAGCTACCTTTAAACTCTGGGGCCAACGTCCTGACTTTC.